This T cell receptor (beta chain) was found in a study of long-term antiretroviral therapy in people with HIV. Trimming removed 5 bases at V and 2 bases at J, with 9 bases between. This CDR3 has 13 residues. CDR1 is LNHDA and CDR2 is SQIVND in the germline V gene (reference sequence). Treated in the United States were all of the participants with HIV. This clone appeared a few times. Its cognate antigen is unknown. The immunoSEQ assay was v3.0, run at survey level. The data were produced by immunoSEQ multiplex PCR, yet TCRdb's version contains in-frame clones alone and is incomplete. The data show about 35,000 clones, roughly four fifths seen once. The study, taken as a whole, reports: Clonal populations expanded prior to ART predominated within the repertoire at all time points.

Sequencing was performed on unsorted PBMCs, taken 0.3 years after starting antiretroviral therapy. The receptor's source is a man between 18 and 35 years old with HIV. The chain employs TRBV19 and TRBJ1-2; D perhaps matches TRBD1 (6 bases). The CDR3 region has the DNA TGTGCCAGTAGTGTCGACAGGAACTATGGCTACACCTTC. It encodes CASSVDRNYGYTF.